This TCR beta chain was identified during a study of CD8+ T cells in alopecia areata. Whole-study context: Twice daily, treated patients received 5 to 10 mg of oral tofacitinib. General study points: Scalp clonality dropped significantly under tofacitinib, as did expanded CD8+ top-100 clones.

With regard to this clone: Its antigen is not identified.

RNA was extracted and reverse transcribed into cDNA as the sequencing template. TCRdb's copy holds only in-frame clones and misses some; the assay was immunoSEQ multiplex PCR. The table lists about 140,000 clones, about 88% of them singletons. Documented treatment: oral pan-JAK inhibitor, 5-10 mg twice daily. The TCR sequence derives from a human donor with alopecia areata. The starting material was CD8+ T cells sorted from blood, obtained at week 4, from a patient treated with tofacitinib.

In nucleotides, the CDR3 is TGTGCCAGTGACTTGGGGACAGGGGTGGCAGATACGCAGTATTTT. It specifies CASDLGTGVADTQYF. The chain carries TRBV19 and TRBJ2-3, with 10 nucleotides matching TRBD1. CDR1 is LNHDA and CDR2 is SQIVND in the germline V gene (reference sequence). With 8 bases clipped from V and 4 bases from J, the junction kept 9 bases outside the gene matches. CDR3 length: 15 amino acids.